This T cell receptor (beta chain) was documented in a study of T cells in women clearing cervical HPV infection. Study overall: Cases: HPV16-related CIN3 or worse on histology, a couple of invasive cancers. For cases, blood was sampled a median approximately 150 days after lesion detection, interquartile range roughly 80 to 200 days.

Findings of the study overall: CIN3+ cases had significantly higher TCR richness than controls; evenness did not differ.

To note about this clone: Its antigen is not identified. The read falls 3 residues short of the CDR3 end, and the missing part is taken from the germline J gene.

All donors had a single incident cervical HPV16 infection, not prevalent. Libraries were prepared by immunoSEQ multiplex PCR; TCRdb keeps only in-frame clonotypes and omits some of them. This table holds about 19,000 clones. This CDR3 region has 13 residues. The V and J ends lost 6 bases and 6 bases respectively, with 15 bases between them. Germline V gene sequence: CDR1 SEHNR, CDR2 FQNEAQ (reference sequence). The J gene is TRBJ2-7, the V gene TRBV7-9; a weak D match, TRBD2 (5 bases). Material: blood buffy coat. The sequence derives from a woman aged 18 to 75 with a cervical HPV16 infection that either progressed to CIN3+ or cleared (not recorded which). This CDR3 reads CASSRLNYGEQYF. Partial CDR3 DNA: TGTGCCAGCAGTAGACTAAACTATGGCGAG. The full variable domain, with the rest looked up from reference TRBV7-9 and TRBJ2-7, is DTGVSQNPRHKITKRGQNVTFRCDPISEHNRLYWYRQTLGQGPEFLTYFQNEAQLEKSRLLSDRFSAERPKGSFSTLEIQRTEQGDSAMYLCASSRLNYGEQYFGPGTRLTVT.